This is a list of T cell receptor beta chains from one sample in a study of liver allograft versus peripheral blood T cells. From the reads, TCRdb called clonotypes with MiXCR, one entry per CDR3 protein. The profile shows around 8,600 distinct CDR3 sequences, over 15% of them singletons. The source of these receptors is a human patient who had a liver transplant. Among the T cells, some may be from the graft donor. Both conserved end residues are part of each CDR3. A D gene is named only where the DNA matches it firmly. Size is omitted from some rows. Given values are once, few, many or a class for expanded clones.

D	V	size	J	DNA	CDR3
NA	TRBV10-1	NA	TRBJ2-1	TGCGCCAGCGGGGGGGCCTTCTCCTACAATGAGCAGTTCTTC	CASGGAFSYNEQFF
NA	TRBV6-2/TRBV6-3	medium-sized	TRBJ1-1	TGTGCCAGCAGTCCCCAGGCCTGGACGAGGAACACTGAAGCTTTCTTT	CASSPQAWTRNTEAFF
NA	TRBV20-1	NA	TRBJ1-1	TGCAGTGCTAGAGGGGGGCCCGCGAACACTGAAGCTTTCTTT	CSARGGPANTEAFF
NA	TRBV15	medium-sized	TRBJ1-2	TGTGCCACCAGCAGAGATCGGGGAAACTATGGCTACACCTTC	CATSRDRGNYGYTF
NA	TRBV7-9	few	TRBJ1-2	TGTGCCAGCAGCCATCATCGGCTTTCGGAAGGCTACACCTTC	CASSHHRLSEGYTF
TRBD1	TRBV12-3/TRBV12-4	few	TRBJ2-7	TGTGCCAGCAGTACCGACAGGGCGAATCTCTACGAGCAGTACTTC	CASSTDRANLYEQYF
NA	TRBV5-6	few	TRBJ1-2	TGTGCCAGCAGCTTGGGGGGGAATAACTATGGCTACACCTTC	CASSLGGNNYGYTF
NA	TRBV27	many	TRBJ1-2	TGTGCCAGCAGTTTTGGGGGTGCGGGGGATGGCTACACCTTC	CASSFGGAGDGYTF
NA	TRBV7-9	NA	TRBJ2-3	TGTGCCAGCATCTACCCTTCTCGGGACCGAGATACGCAGTATTTT	CASIYPSRDRDTQYF
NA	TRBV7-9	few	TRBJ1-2	TGTGCCAGCAGCTTAGGAGCCGGGGGTAACTATGGCTACACCTTC	CASSLGAGGNYGYTF